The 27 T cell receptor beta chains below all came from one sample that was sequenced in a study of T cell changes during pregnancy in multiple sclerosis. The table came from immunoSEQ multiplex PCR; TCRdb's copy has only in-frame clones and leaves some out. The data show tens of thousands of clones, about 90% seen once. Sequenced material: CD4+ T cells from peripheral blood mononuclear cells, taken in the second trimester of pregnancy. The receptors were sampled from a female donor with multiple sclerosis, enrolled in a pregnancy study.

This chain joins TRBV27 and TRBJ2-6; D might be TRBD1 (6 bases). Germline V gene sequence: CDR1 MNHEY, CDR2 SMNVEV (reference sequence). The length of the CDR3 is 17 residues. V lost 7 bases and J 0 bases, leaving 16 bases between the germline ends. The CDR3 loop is CASTLQGSPSGANVLTF. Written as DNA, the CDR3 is TGTGCCAGCACCCTACAGGGTAGTCCCTCTGGGGCCAACGTCCTGACTTTC.

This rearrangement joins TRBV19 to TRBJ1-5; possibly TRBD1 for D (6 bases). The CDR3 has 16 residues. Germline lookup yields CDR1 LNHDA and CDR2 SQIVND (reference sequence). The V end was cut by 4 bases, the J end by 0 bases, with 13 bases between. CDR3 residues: CASSSGQPYSNQPQHF. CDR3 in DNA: TGTGCCAGTAGTAGCGGACAGCCGTATAGCAATCAGCCCCAGCATTTT.

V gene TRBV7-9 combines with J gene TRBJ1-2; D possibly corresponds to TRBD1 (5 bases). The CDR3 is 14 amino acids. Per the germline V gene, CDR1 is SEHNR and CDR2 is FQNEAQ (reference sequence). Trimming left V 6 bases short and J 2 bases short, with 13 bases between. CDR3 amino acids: CASRGLPTNYGYTF. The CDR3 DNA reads TGTGCCAGCAGGGGACTCCCGACCAACTATGGCTACACCTTC. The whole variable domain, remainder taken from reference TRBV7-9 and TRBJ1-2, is DTGVSQNPRHKITKRGQNVTFRCDPISEHNRLYWYRQTLGQGPEFLTYFQNEAQLEKSRLLSDRFSAERPKGSFSTLEIQRTEQGDSAMYLCASRGLPTNYGYTFGSGTRLTVV.

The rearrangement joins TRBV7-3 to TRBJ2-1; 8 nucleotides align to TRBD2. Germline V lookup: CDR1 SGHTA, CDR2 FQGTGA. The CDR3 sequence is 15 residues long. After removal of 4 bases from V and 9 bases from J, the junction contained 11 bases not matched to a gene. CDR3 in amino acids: CASSSQTSEGREQFF. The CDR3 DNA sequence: TGTGCCAGCAGCTCCCAGACTAGCGAGGGCCGTGAGCAGTTCTTC. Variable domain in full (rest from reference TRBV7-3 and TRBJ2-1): GAGVSQTPSNKVTEKGKYVELRCDPISGHTALYWYRQSLGQGPEFLIYFQGTGAADDSGLPNDRFFAVRPEGSVSTLKIQRTERGDSAVYLCASSSQTSEGREQFFGPGTRLTVL.

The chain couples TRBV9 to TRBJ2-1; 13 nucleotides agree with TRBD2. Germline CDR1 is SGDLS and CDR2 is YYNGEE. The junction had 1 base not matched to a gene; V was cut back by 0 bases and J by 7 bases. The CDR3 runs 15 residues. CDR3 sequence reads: CASSVGLAGGNEQFF. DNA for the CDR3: TGTGCCAGCAGCGTAGGACTAGCGGGGGGTAATGAGCAGTTCTTC.

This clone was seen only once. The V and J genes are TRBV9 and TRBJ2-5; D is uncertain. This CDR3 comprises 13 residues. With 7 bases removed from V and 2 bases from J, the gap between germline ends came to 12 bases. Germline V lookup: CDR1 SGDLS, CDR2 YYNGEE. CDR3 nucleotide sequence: TGTGCCAGCGCGGCGACCGTACAAGAGACCCAGTACTTC. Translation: CASAATVQETQYF.

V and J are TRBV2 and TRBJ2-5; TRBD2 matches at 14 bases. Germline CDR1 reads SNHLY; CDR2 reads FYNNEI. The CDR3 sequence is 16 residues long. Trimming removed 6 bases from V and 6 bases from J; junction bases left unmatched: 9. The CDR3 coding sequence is TGTGCCAGCAGCGTGGGACTAGCGGGAGATAGGAAGACCCAGTACTTC. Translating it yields CASSVGLAGDRKTQYF.

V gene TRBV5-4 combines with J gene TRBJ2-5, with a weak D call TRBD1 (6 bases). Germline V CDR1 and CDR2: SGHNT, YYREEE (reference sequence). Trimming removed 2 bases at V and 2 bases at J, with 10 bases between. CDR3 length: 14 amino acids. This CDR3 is CASSLGQKQETQYF. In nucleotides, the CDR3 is TGTGCCAGCAGCTTAGGACAGAAACAAGAGACCCAGTACTTC.

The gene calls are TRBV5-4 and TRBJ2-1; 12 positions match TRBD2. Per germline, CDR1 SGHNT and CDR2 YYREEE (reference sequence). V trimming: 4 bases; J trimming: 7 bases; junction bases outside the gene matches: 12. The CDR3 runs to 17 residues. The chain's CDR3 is CASSRPLAGGRENEQFF. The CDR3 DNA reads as TGTGCCAGCAGCAGACCCCTAGCGGGAGGGCGTGAAAATGAGCAGTTCTTC. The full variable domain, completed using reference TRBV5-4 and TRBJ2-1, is ETGVTQSPTHLIKTRGQQVTLRCSSQSGHNTVSWYQQALGQGPQFIFQYYREEENGRGNFPPRFSGLQFPNYSSELNVNALELDDSALYLCASSRPLAGGRENEQFFGPGTRLTVL.

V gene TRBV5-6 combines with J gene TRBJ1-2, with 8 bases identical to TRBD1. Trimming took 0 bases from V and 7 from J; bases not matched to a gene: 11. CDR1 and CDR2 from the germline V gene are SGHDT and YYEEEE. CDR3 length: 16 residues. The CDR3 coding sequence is TGTGCCAGCAGCTTGGTTGCCCCAGGGGGCGCGGGTGGCTACACCTTC. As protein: CASSLVAPGGAGGYTF. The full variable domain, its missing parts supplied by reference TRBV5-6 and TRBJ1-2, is DAGVTQSPTHLIKTRGQQVTLRCSPKSGHDTVSWYQQALGQGPQFIFQYYEEEERQRGNFPDRFSGHQFPNYSSELNVNALLLGDSALYLCASSLVAPGGAGGYTFGSGTRLTVV.

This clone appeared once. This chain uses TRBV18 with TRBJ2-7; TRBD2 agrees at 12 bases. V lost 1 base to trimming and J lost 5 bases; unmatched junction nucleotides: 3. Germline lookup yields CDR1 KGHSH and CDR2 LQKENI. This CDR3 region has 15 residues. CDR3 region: CASSPRTSGRNEQYF. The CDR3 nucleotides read TGTGCCAGCTCACCACGCACTAGCGGGAGGAACGAGCAGTACTTC.

As DNA, the CDR3 is TGTGCCTGGAGTGTATGTCGGGGGTGCGAGCAGTACTTC. It yields the protein CAWSVCRGCEQYF. V and J are TRBV30 and TRBJ2-7, with D perhaps TRBD2 (6 bases). The V gene lost 0 bases and the J gene lost 6 bases, with 12 bases spanning the gap. Per the germline V gene, CDR1 is GTSNPN and CDR2 is SVGIG (reference sequence). This CDR3 comprises 13 residues.

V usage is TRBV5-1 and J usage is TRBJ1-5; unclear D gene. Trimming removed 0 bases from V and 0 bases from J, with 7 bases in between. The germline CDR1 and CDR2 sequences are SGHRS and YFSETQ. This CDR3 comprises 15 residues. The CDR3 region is CASSLDGVSNQPQHF. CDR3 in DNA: TGCGCCAGCAGCTTGGACGGGGTTAGCAATCAGCCCCAGCATTTT.

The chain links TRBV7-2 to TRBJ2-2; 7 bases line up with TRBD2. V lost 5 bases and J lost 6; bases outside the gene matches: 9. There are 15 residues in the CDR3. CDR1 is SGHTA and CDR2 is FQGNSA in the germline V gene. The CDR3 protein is CASSPPPTSSGELFF. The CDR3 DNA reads TGTGCCAGCAGCCCCCCTCCGACTAGCTCCGGGGAGCTGTTTTTT.

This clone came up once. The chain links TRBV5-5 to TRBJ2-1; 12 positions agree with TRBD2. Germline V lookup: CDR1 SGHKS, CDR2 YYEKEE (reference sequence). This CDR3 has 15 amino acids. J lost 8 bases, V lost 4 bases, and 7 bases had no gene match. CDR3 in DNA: TGTGCCAGCAGCCCCAGACTAGCGGGAGAGGATGAGCAGTTCTTC. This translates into CASSPRLAGEDEQFF.

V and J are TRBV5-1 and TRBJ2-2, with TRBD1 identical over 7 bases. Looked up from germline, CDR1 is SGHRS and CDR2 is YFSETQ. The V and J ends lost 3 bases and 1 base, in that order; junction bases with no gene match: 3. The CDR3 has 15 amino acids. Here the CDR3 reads CASSSRGLNTGELFF. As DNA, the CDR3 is TGCGCCAGCAGCTCCAGGGGGTTGAACACCGGGGAGCTGTTTTTT.

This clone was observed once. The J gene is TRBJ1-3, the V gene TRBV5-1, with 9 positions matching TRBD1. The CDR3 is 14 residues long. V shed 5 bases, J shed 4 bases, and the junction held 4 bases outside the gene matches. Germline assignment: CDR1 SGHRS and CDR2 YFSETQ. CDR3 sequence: CASRTGTGGNTIYF. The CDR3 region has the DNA TGCGCCAGCAGGACCGGGACAGGGGGAAACACCATATATTTT. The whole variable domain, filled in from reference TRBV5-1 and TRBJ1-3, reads KAGVTQTPRYLIKTRGQQVTLSCSPISGHRSVSWYQQTPGQGLQFLFEYFSETQRNKGNFPGRFSGRQFSNSRSEMNVSTLELGDSALYLCASRTGTGGNTIYFGEGSWLTVV.

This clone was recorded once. CDR3 amino acids: CASTTRKRDTQYF. CDR3 DNA sequence: TGTGCCAGTACGACTCGAAAGAGGGATACGCAGTATTTT. V and J are TRBV7-9 and TRBJ2-3; no definite D call. Germline CDR1 is SEHNR and CDR2 is FQNEAQ (reference sequence). V was shortened by 9 bases and J by 6 bases, with 16 bases between the two germline ends. The CDR3 contains 13 residues.

The CDR3 bases are TGTGCCAGCAGTCCTGTGACAGTTTCAAGCTCCTACGAGCAGTACTTC. Translated: CASSPVTVSSSYEQYF. The gene calls are TRBV27 and TRBJ2-7; weak D call: TRBD1 (5 bases). V was cut by 5 bases and J by 0 bases, with 17 bases left in between. The CDR3 is made up of 16 amino acids. The V gene's germline CDR1 is MNHEY and CDR2 SMNVEV (reference sequence).

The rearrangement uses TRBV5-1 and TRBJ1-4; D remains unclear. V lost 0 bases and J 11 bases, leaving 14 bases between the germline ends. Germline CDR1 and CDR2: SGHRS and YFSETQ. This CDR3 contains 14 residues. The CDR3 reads CASSLARGSRKLFF. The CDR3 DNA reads TGCGCCAGCAGCTTGGCCAGAGGCTCGCGGAAACTGTTTTTT.

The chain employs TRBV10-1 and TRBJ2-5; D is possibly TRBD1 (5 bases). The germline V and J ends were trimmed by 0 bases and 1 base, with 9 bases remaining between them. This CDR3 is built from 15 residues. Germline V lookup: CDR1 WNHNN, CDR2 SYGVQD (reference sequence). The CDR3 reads CASSESKGPQETQYF. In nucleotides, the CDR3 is TGCGCCAGCAGTGAGTCAAAGGGGCCCCAAGAGACCCAGTACTTC.

The CDR3 bases are TGCGCCAGCAAACCGGGGGGCAACTACAATGAGCAGTTCTTC. Amino acids: CASKPGGNYNEQFF. This chain connects TRBV5-1 to TRBJ2-1; maybe TRBD2 (7 bases). The CDR3 is made up of 14 amino acids. Trimming took off 6 bases at V and 3 bases at J, with 13 bases between the two ends. Germline V gives CDR1 SGHRS, CDR2 YFSETQ.

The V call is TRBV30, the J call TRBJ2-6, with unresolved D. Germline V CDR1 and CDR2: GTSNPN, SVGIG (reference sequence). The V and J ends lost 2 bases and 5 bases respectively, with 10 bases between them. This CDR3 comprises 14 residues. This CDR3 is CAWSIDDRANVLTF. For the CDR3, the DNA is TGTGCCTGGAGTATAGACGACAGGGCCAACGTCCTGACTTTC.

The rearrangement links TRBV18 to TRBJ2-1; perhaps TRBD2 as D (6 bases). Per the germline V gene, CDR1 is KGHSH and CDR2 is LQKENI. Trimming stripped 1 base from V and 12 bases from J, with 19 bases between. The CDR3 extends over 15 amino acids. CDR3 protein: CASSPREDRASGQFF. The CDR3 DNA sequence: TGTGCCAGCTCACCACGGGAGGACCGAGCTTCGGGGCAGTTCTTC.

Here the CDR3 reads CASKPLAGVAKNIQYF. Written as DNA, the CDR3 is TGTGCCAGCAAACCCTTAGCGGGGGTAGCCAAAAACATTCAGTACTTC. The chain combines TRBV27 with TRBJ2-4; TRBD2 matches 9 bases. Trimming took 7 bases from V and 0 from J; bases not matched to a gene: 7. Germline V lookup: CDR1 MNHEY, CDR2 SMNVEV (reference sequence). The CDR3 is made up of 16 amino acids.

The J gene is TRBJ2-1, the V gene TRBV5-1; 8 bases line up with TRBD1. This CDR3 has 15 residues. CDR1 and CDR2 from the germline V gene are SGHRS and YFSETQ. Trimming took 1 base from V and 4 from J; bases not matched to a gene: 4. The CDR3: CASSLSGGGYNEQFF. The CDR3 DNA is TGCGCCAGCAGCTTGTCAGGGGGCGGATACAATGAGCAGTTCTTC.

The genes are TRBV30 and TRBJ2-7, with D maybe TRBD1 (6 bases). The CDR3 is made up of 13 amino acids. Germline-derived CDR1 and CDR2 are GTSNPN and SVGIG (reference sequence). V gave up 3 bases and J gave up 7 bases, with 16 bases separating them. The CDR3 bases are TGTGCCTGGAGGAGGGGGAGCCTTGGGGAGCAGTACTTC. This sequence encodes CAWRRGSLGEQYF.